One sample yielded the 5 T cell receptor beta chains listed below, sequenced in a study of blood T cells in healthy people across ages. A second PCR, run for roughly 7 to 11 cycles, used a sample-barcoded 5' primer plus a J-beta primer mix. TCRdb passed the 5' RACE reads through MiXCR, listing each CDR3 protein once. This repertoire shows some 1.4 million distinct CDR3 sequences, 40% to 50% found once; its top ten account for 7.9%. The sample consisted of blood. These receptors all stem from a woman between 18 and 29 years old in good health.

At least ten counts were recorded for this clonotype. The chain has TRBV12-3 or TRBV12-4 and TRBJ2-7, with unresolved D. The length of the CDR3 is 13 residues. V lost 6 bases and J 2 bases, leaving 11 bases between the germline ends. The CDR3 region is CASRLSGAYEQYF. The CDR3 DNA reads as TGTGCCAGCAGATTATCTGGGGCCTACGAGCAGTACTTC.

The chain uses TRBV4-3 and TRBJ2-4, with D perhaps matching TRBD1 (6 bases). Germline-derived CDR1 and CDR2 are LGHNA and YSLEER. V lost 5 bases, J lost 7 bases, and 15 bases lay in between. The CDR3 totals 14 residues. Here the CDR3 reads CASSSARGVNIQYF. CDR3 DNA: TGCGCCAGCAGCTCGGCCAGGGGTGTTAACATTCAGTACTTC.

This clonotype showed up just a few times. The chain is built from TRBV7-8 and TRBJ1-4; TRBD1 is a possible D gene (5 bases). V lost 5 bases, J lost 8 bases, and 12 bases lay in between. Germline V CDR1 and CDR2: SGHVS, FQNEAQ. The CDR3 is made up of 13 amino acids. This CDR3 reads CASSPGGQEKLFF. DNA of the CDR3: TGTGCCAGCAGCCCGGGGGGTCAAGAAAAACTGTTTTTT.

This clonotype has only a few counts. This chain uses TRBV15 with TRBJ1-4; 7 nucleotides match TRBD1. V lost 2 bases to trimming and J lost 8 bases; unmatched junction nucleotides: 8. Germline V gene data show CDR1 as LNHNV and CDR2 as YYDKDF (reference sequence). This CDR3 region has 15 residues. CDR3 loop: CATSRIDRVREKLFF. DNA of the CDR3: TGTGCCACCAGCAGAATTGACAGGGTTCGGGAAAAACTGTTTTTT.

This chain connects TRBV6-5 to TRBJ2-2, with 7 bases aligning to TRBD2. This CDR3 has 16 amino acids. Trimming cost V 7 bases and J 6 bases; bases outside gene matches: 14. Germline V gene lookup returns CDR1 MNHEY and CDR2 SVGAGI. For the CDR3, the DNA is TGTGCCAGCAACCGCAACGGGGGAGGGCGGTCCGGGGAGCTGTTTTTT. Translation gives CASNRNGGGRSGELFF.